Listed here are 27 T cell receptor beta chains from one sample, sequenced in a study of CD8 T cells in ankylosing spondylitis. MiXCR, run by TCRdb on the 5' RACE reads, gives a single entry per CDR3 protein. Of some 250,000 distinct CDR3 sequences in the sample, around 25% were seen once. The sequencing sample was made of blood, either unsorted or a sorted T cell fraction (not recorded which). The receptor source for this set is a male donor with ankylosing spondylitis or in good health (not recorded which).

This clonotype appeared a few times. CDR3 in DNA: TGCAGTGCTGGGCCCGGGACCCAACTTACCGGGGAGCTGTTTTTT. This encodes CSAGPGTQLTGELFF. V is TRBV20-1 and J is TRBJ2-2; D tentatively fits TRBD1 or TRBD2 (5 bases each). CDR1 and CDR2 (germline): DFQATT, SNEGSKA (reference sequence). The CDR3 consists of 15 residues. V was cut by 5 bases and J by 5 bases, with 18 bases left in between.

This chain uses TRBV12-3 or TRBV12-4 with TRBJ1-1; maybe TRBD1 (5 bases). Trimming took 5 bases from V and 1 from J, leaving 14 bases between them. This CDR3 spans 15 amino acids. The CDR3 DNA sequence: TGTGCCAGCAGTACCCCGGGACGGTCGAACACTGAAGCTTTCTTT. Translating it yields CASSTPGRSNTEAFF.

A word on this clonotype: A much larger clone differs from this one at a single base, so this may be a read error. V usage is TRBV12-3 or TRBV12-4 and J usage is TRBJ2-4; maybe TRBD1 (5 bases). The CDR3 is made up of 16 amino acids. The CDR3 sequence: CASSFRQTIAKNIQHF. Written as DNA, the CDR3 is TGTGCCAGCAGTTTCCGACAGACCATAGCCAAAAACATTCAGCACTTC.

This clonotype was seen ten or more times. J is TRBJ1-6 and V is TRBV20-1; 7 positions agree with TRBD1. V trimming: 3 bases; J trimming: 7 bases; junction bases outside the gene matches: 9. The germline gives CDR1 DFQATT, CDR2 SNEGSKA (reference sequence). The CDR3 is made up of 15 amino acids. This CDR3 is CSARGDSLTNSPLHF. CDR3 sequence (DNA): TGCAGTGCTAGGGGGGACAGCCTCACGAATTCACCCCTCCACTTT.

The chain recombines TRBV3-1 with TRBJ1-2; D remains unclear. CDR1 is LGHDT and CDR2 is YNNKEL in the germline V gene (reference sequence). Trimming took 1 base from V and 1 from J, leaving 7 bases between them. The length of the CDR3 is 14 residues. The CDR3 spells CASSQGWDNYGYTF. As DNA, the CDR3 is TGTGCCAGCAGCCAAGGGTGGGATAACTATGGCTACACCTTC.

The table lists this clonotype with many counts. The rearrangement uses TRBV3-1 and TRBJ1-6; no clear D gene. This CDR3 contains 13 residues. Germline CDR1 reads LGHDT; CDR2 reads YNNKEL (reference sequence). V was pared by 1 base and J by 7 bases, with 5 bases between. The chain's CDR3 is CASSQGTNSPLHF. The CDR3 DNA is TGTGCCAGCAGCCAAGGCACAAATTCACCCCTCCACTTT. The full variable domain, in which reference TRBV3-1 and TRBJ1-6 provide the parts outside the CDR3, is DTAVSQTPKYLVTQMGNDKSIKCEQNLGHDTMYWYKQDSKKFLKIMFSYNNKELIINETVPNRFSPKSPDKAHLNLHINSLELGDSAVYFCASSQGTNSPLHFGNGTRLTVT.

This clonotype was found a few times. The rearrangement links TRBV27 to TRBJ2-7; D unclear. Looked up from germline, CDR1 is MNHEY and CDR2 is SMNVEV (reference sequence). The V and J ends lost 6 bases and 6 bases respectively, with 15 bases between them. The CDR3 length is 13 residues. The CDR3: CASRGMARFEQYF. The CDR3 region has the DNA TGTGCCAGCAGGGGAATGGCGCGGTTCGAGCAGTACTTC.

This clonotype was detected only a few times. The CDR3 protein is CATSRASYEQYF. As DNA, the CDR3 is TGTGCCACGTCCAGGGCCTCTTACGAGCAGTACTTC. The V and J genes are TRBV12-3 or TRBV12-4 and TRBJ2-7, with D possibly being TRBD1 (5 bases). The CDR3 contains 12 residues. V was cut by 10 bases and J by 4 bases, with 14 bases left in between.

This clonotype has ten or more counts. The V call is TRBV28, the J call TRBJ1-4; TRBD1 matches 12 bases. CDR3 length equals 15 residues. V gave up 5 bases and J gave up 7 bases; unmatched junction bases: 5. Germline-derived CDR1 and CDR2 are MDHEN and SYDVKM. CDR3 bases: TGTGCCAGCAGTGCACCGGGACAGGGGGCTGAAAAACTGTTTTTT. Protein: CASSAPGQGAEKLFF.

This clonotype was seen many times. The V and J genes are TRBV5-1 and TRBJ2-1, with 15 nucleotides matching TRBD2. This CDR3 contains 15 residues. Germline assignment: CDR1 SGHRS and CDR2 YFSETQ. V was clipped by 3 bases and J by 8 bases; unmatched bases: 3. The CDR3 region is CASSWTSGGAHEQFF. The CDR3 coding sequence is TGCGCCAGCAGCTGGACTAGCGGGGGGGCCCATGAGCAGTTCTTC.

The sample holds one count of this clonotype. This rearrangement joins TRBV2 to TRBJ1-5; a weak D match, TRBD1 (6 bases). The CDR3 consists of 15 residues. Germline CDR1 is SNHLY and CDR2 is FYNNEI. Trimming removed 4 bases from V and 8 bases from J, with 18 bases in between. This CDR3 is CASSGAGAGTEPQHF. The CDR3 region has the DNA TGTGCCAGCAGTGGGGCAGGGGCAGGGACGGAGCCCCAGCATTTT.

This chain connects TRBV5-4 to TRBJ2-1; 9 bases match TRBD1. The CDR3 length is 18 residues. Germline CDR1 is SGHNT and CDR2 is YYREEE (reference sequence). With V trimmed by 0 bases and J by 7 bases, 14 bases remained unmatched. CDR3 loop: CASSLGRGQGDLSNEQFF. CDR3 DNA: TGTGCCAGCAGCTTGGGGAGGGGACAGGGCGACCTATCTAATGAGCAGTTCTTC.

The chain uses TRBV7-9 and TRBJ2-7; D might be TRBD1 (5 bases). V lost 5 bases to trimming and J lost 6 bases, with 11 bases between them. This CDR3 comprises 12 residues. Germline CDR1 is SEHNR and CDR2 is FQNEAQ (reference sequence). In DNA form, the CDR3 reads TGTGCCAGCAGCCTGGGGCCTTTCGAGCAGTACTTC. Amino acid sequence: CASSLGPFEQYF.

This clonotype was recorded at least ten times. V and J are TRBV20-1 and TRBJ2-3; the D gene is possibly TRBD2 (6 bases). V was pared by 3 bases and J by 0 bases, with 16 bases between. The CDR3 extends over 16 amino acids. Per the germline V gene, CDR1 is DFQATT and CDR2 is SNEGSKA (reference sequence). CDR3 sequence reads: CSARDYGATSTDTQYF. In nucleotides, the CDR3 is TGCAGTGCTAGGGACTACGGGGCAACTAGCACAGATACGCAGTATTTT.

This clonotype came up a few times. In DNA, the CDR3 is TGCAGCGTGGGGGGACAGACCTATGGCTACACCTTC. It specifies CSVGGQTYGYTF. This sequence joins TRBV29-1 and TRBJ1-2, with TRBD1 matching over 7 bases. Germline CDR1 is SQVTM and CDR2 is ANQGSEA. The ends lost 6 bases at V and 4 bases at J; junction bases unmatched: 5. The CDR3 loop spans 12 amino acids.

This clonotype was counted at least ten times. The genes are TRBV18 and TRBJ1-1; 8 bases match TRBD1. Germline values: CDR1 KGHSH, CDR2 LQKENI. J lost 1 base, V lost 3 bases, and 7 bases had no gene match. The CDR3 consists of 16 residues. The CDR3 spells CASSPIQGAQNTEAFF. The CDR3 DNA reads TGTGCCAGCTCACCGATCCAGGGGGCACAGAACACTGAAGCTTTCTTT. Combining the CDR3 with reference TRBV18 and TRBJ1-1 gives the whole variable domain NAGVMQNPRHLVRRRGQEARLRCSPMKGHSHVYWYRQLPEEGLKFMVYLQKENIIDESGMPKERFSAEFPKEGPSILRIQQVVRGDSAAYFCASSPIQGAQNTEAFFGQGTRLTVV.

This clonotype has a count of ten or more. The rearrangement links TRBV10-3 to TRBJ2-3; D is unresolved. Germline CDR1 and CDR2: ENHRY and SYGVKD. Trimming left V 1 base short and J 6 bases short, with 2 bases between. This CDR3 is 11 amino acids long. Written as DNA, the CDR3 is TGTGCCATCAGTGAGTTTGATACGCAGTATTTT. This translates into CAISEFDTQYF.

This clonotype was picked up a small number of times. This chain joins TRBV2 and TRBJ2-7; D is possibly TRBD1 or TRBD2 (5 bases each). This CDR3 is built from 14 residues. V lost 6 bases and J lost 1, with 13 bases in between. In germline, CDR1 is SNHLY, CDR2 FYNNEI. The CDR3 bases are TGTGCCAGCAGCCCAGAAGAGGGGTCCTACGAGCAGTACTTC. Translation gives CASSPEEGSYEQYF.

This clonotype was seen more than once but under ten times. The CDR3 sequence: CASSYWEGGTEAFF. The CDR3 DNA reads TGTGCCAGCAGTTACTGGGAGGGGGGCACTGAAGCTTTCTTT. The chain uses TRBV6-5 and TRBJ1-1, with D perhaps matching TRBD1 (6 bases). This CDR3 has 14 amino acids. Germline assignment: CDR1 MNHEY and CDR2 SVGAGI. Trimming cost V 1 base and J 4 bases, with 10 bases left between them.

This clonotype turned up a few times. The chain is built from TRBV20-1 and TRBJ2-7; D is unresolved. The CDR3 runs to 11 residues. Germline CDR1 is DFQATT and CDR2 is SNEGSKA (reference sequence). Deletions cut 3 bases from V and 5 bases from J, with 8 bases between. The CDR3 loop is CSARELNEQYF. In DNA form, the CDR3 reads TGCAGTGCTAGGGAACTAAACGAGCAGTACTTC.

This clonotype has ten or more counts. J is TRBJ2-5 and V is TRBV5-5; perhaps TRBD2 as D (6 bases). Germline V gives CDR1 SGHKS, CDR2 YYEKEE (reference sequence). V lost 4 bases to trimming and J lost 5 bases, with 9 bases between them. This CDR3 comprises 12 residues. In DNA form, the CDR3 reads TGTGCCAGCAGCCGCCGGGAGGAGACCCAGTACTTC. This translates into CASSRREETQYF.

The rearrangement links TRBV28 to TRBJ2-1; D might be TRBD1 or TRBD2, each matching 5 bases. Deletions cut 2 bases from V and 7 bases from J, with 12 bases between. The germline gives CDR1 MDHEN, CDR2 SYDVKM. This CDR3 region has 14 residues. CDR3 nucleotide sequence: TGTGCCAGCAGTTTAGGGACGGCCGGGAATGAGCAGTTCTTC. This gives the protein CASSLGTAGNEQFF.

This clonotype was observed at least ten times. The chain couples TRBV20-1 to TRBJ2-7; 9 bases line up with TRBD1. With V trimmed by 2 bases and J by 3 bases, 8 bases remained unmatched. The CDR3 length is 15 residues. From germline, CDR1 is DFQATT and CDR2 SNEGSKA (reference sequence). CDR3 region: CSARRDRAVFYEQYF. CDR3 DNA: TGCAGTGCTAGAAGGGACAGGGCCGTATTCTACGAGCAGTACTTC.

The chain is built from TRBV20-1 and TRBJ2-5; TRBD2 matches at 7 bases. Germline V CDR1 and CDR2: DFQATT, SNEGSKA (reference sequence). Trimming cost V 0 bases and J 1 base; bases outside gene matches: 8. The CDR3 covers 16 residues. The CDR3 bases are TGCAGTGCTAGAGATCCCAGCGGGGCCGGCCAAGAGACCCAGTACTTC. It translates to CSARDPSGAGQETQYF.

This clonotype was seen many times. The V call is TRBV29-1, the J call TRBJ2-3; D is unclear. Deletions cut 6 bases from V and 5 bases from J, with 15 bases between. The CDR3 covers 13 residues. CDR1 and CDR2 from the germline V gene are SQVTM and ANQGSEA. This CDR3 reads CSVRPQPGDTQYF. The CDR3 DNA reads TGCAGCGTCCGGCCCCAACCCGGAGATACGCAGTATTTT.

The V and J genes are TRBV24-1 and TRBJ2-2, with unresolved D. V was cut by 0 bases and J by 5 bases, with 9 bases left in between. This CDR3 region has 15 residues. Germline V CDR1 and CDR2: KGHDR, SFDVKD. The CDR3 reads CATSDLSADTGELFF. The CDR3 coding sequence is TGTGCCACCAGTGATTTGTCGGCAGATACCGGGGAGCTGTTTTTT.

V is TRBV20-1 and J is TRBJ2-1; D gene unclear. This CDR3 is built from 13 residues. Germline CDR1 and CDR2: DFQATT and SNEGSKA (reference sequence). Trimming removed 4 bases from V and 3 bases from J, with 10 bases in between. The CDR3 DNA follows: TGCAGTGCTACTAGGATCGGCTACAATGAGCAGTTCTTC. Translated, it gives CSATRIGYNEQFF.